In its sample, the clone carrying this T cell receptor (beta chain) was seen many times. Its antigen remains unknown. The record originates from a study of T-cell memory formation after mild COVID-19. Using its own MiXCR run on the 5' RACE reads, TCRdb lists one record per CDR3 protein. The sample records over 30,000 distinct CDR3 sequences, 11% being singletons. Study observations and caveats: Mainly CM and EM harbored the contracting CD4+ clones; mainly EMRA harbored the CD8+ ones.

Trimming at V came to 6 bases and at J to 2 bases, leaving 5 bases not matched to a gene. Germline V CDR1 and CDR2: ENHRY, SYGVKD. The CDR3 runs 15 residues. The chain is built from TRBV10-3 and TRBJ2-3, with 10 bases matching TRBD2. The TCR originated in a man between 18 and 35 years old who had mild COVID-19 (a few samples of this study predate the infection). Cell type and time point are not known. What was sequenced was PBMCs or a T cell subset sorted from them (not recorded which). CDR3: CAISRSGGVTDTQYF. The CDR3 DNA sequence: TGTGCCATCAGCCGAAGCGGGGGGGTCACAGATACGCAGTATTTT.